This TCR beta chain was recorded in a study of beta chain features in type 1 diabetes. Study as a whole: Age, gender and cell yields were similar between patients and healthy donors. All samples together contributed almost 110,000,000 sorted cells for examination. The study's findings and limits: Shorter TCRB CDR3s, moderately but significantly so, marked every one of the four CD4+ subsets in Type 1 diabetes patients. Possible PCR preference for shorter templates applied equally to patients and controls.

V lost 6 bases and J lost 10, with 10 bases in between. Per germline, CDR1 MNHNS and CDR2 SASEGT. This CDR3 is built from 12 residues. Populations obtained by sorting all exceeded 98% purity. Concerning this clone: Its antigen is not known.

Of the isolated RNA, all was reverse transcribed, and so the sequenced material was expressed TCRB transcripts. Repertoires were generated with immunoSEQ multiplex PCR, while TCRdb's copy carries only in-frame clones and drops some. The repertoire includes almost 350,000 clones, 7% to 10% of them detected once, and over 0.95% sits in the top ten. The TCR sequence derives from a man aged 25-45 years with type 1 diabetes. Sequencing was performed on central memory CD4+ T cells from blood. The chain joins TRBV6-1 to TRBJ1-6; D possibly corresponds to TRBD1 (5 bases). The CDR3 reads CASRPQESPLHF. CDR3 in DNA: TGTGCCAGCAGGCCACAGGAGTCACCCCTCCACTTT.